What follows is one T cell receptor beta chain and its context. Its antigen is as yet unknown. These data originate in a study of T cell responses to AZD1222 COVID-19 vaccine. Study-wide context: It was second doses at about 4 or about 12 weeks that were pooled.

Deletions cut 5 bases from V and 10 bases from J, with 23 bases between. From germline, CDR1 is MDHEN and CDR2 SYDVKM. The CDR3 contains 15 residues. Clones were sequenced by immunoSEQ multiplex PCR, and TCRdb holds only the in-frame ones, with some missing. Counted here are about 200,000 clones, roughly 92% occurring once; the ten biggest clones make up approximately 1.3%. Study conclusions and caveats: It should be noted that donors were predominantly white British and more often female, and clonal diversity was possibly underestimated. The study identified only five to seven AZD1222 recipients as seropositive at baseline.

The starting material was peripheral blood, obtained on day 0 of AZD1222 vaccination. The TCR originated in an adult in good health. V gene TRBV28 combines with J gene TRBJ1-1, with a weak D call TRBD1 (6 bases). DNA of the CDR3: TGTGCCAGCAGTCTCCCCCTGGGGGCTAGACGGGTAGCTTTCTTT. Its translation: CASSLPLGARRVAFF. Supplemented by reference TRBV28 and TRBJ1-1, the full variable domain reads DVKVTQSSRYLVKRTGEKVFLECVQDMDHENMFWYRQDPGLGLRLIYFSYDVKMKEKGDIPEGYSVSREKKERFSLILESASTNQTSMYLCASSLPLGARRVAFFGQGTRLTVV.